This T cell receptor (beta chain) was identified in a study of T cell changes during pregnancy in multiple sclerosis (dated by TCRdb to about 2019). Background for the entire study: The study looked at changes in the T cell repertoire across pregnancy in women with multiple sclerosis.

Remarks on this clone: This clone's antigen is unknown. Qualities for individual bases were not recorded, and no much larger clone is one base off.

The library relied on the immunoSEQ multiplex PCR assay. The immuneACCESS repertoire file appears here via TCRdb, limited to in-frame rearrangements. These files lack a portion of the clones; in checked studies, under half of the deficit traces to unresolved V genes, and the cause of the others is not known. The sample contains roughly 86,000 clones, 85% to 95% of them found a single time. The ten largest account for over 2% of the sample. The sample was peripheral blood, taken in the first trimester of pregnancy. This receptor was identified in a female donor with multiple sclerosis, enrolled in a pregnancy study.

The CDR3 region has the sequence CASSLVFSGRDTGELFF. At the DNA level, the sequence is TGTGCCAGCAGCTTAGTCTTTAGCGGGAGAGATACCGGGGAGCTGTTTTTT. This chain is built from TRBV11-2 and TRBJ2-2; TRBD2 matches 9 bases in the middle. Looking up the germline V gene yields CDR1 SGHAT and CDR2 FQNNGV. Including cysteine and phenylalanine, the CDR3 has 17 amino acids. Solely the CDR3 DNA is kept, with 51 bases framed from the first base. Germline trimming: 1 base from V, 5 bases from J; junction bases outside gene matches: 8.